This is a list of T cell receptor beta chains from one sample in a study of T cell responses to AZD1222 COVID-19 vaccine. Here immunoSEQ multiplex PCR was the method, and the copy in TCRdb shows in-frame clones only, minus some. Seen here are tens of thousands of clones, about 90% observed once, and the top ten hold 4.5% to 6%. This specimen consisted of peripheral blood, obtained on day 0 of AZD1222 vaccination. These receptors all come from an adult in good health. Both conserved end residues are part of each CDR3. The D gene is left open where the match is weak. A row's size may be missing; if present it is once, few, many or a size class.

NA,NA,TRBJ1-1,TRBV7-6,13,TGTGCCAGCAGCTATTCGGTCAACACTGAAGCTTTCTTT,CASSYSVNTEAFF
NA,TRBD1,TRBJ1-1,TRBV20-1,11,TGCAGTGCTTCCGACAGGGAAAGAGCTTTCTTT,CSASDRERAFF
NA,TRBD1,TRBJ1-4,TRBV6-1,16,TGTGCCAGCAGTGAAGGACAGGGGAACGGTAATGAAAAACTGTTTTTT,CASSEGQGNGNEKLFF
once,NA,TRBJ2-3,TRBV7-8,16,TGTGCCAGCAGCTTAGTCGGCGCCAGGACATGGGATACGCAGTATTTT,CASSLVGARTWDTQYF
NA,NA,TRBJ1-1,TRBV19,13,TGTGCCAGCCGACGGAGGAAGAACACTGAAGCTTTCTTT,CASRRRKNTEAFF
NA,TRBD1,TRBJ2-7,TRBV4-1,16,TGCGCCAGCAGCCAGTCTACCGGGACAGGGTTCTACGAGCAGTACTTC,CASSQSTGTGFYEQYF
NA,TRBD1,TRBJ1-1,TRBV4-3,15,TGCGCCAGCAGCGTACGACAGGGGGCGAACACTGAAGCTTTCTTT,CASSVRQGANTEAFF
NA,NA,TRBJ1-4,TRBV21-1,15,TGTGCCAGCAGCACCCCGGGACAGACGAAGGAAAAACTGTTTTTT,CASSTPGQTKEKLFF
many,TRBD1,TRBJ1-2,TRBV3-1/TRBV3-2,15,TGTGCCAGCAGCCCAGTAACAGGGGGCTTCTATGGCTACACCTTC,CASSPVTGGFYGYTF
NA,NA,TRBJ1-1,TRBV5-8,18,TGTGCCAGCAGCTTTTTTGGCGTTCGGGGCACAGGGTACACTGAAGCTTTCTTT,CASSFFGVRGTGYTEAFF
NA,NA,TRBJ1-2,TRBV5-1,14,TGCGCCAGCAGCTTGGGACAAGTTAACTATGGCTACACCTTC,CASSLGQVNYGYTF
NA,TRBD2,TRBJ2-5,TRBV7-2,22,TGTGCCAGCAGCTTAGCGAGCATGCGAGGGGGACTAGCGGGGGGAATGAGAGAGACCCAGTACTTC,CASSLASMRGGLAGGMRETQYF
NA,TRBD2,TRBJ2-5,TRBV18,15,TGTGCCAGCTCACCAAGCGGGGGGGCCCAAGAGACCCAGTACTTC,CASSPSGGAQETQYF
NA,NA,TRBJ1-2,TRBV2,13,TGTGCCAGCAACTTACTGGAGGGGTATGGCTACACCTTC,CASNLLEGYGYTF
NA,NA,TRBJ1-2,TRBV5-1,14,TGCGCCAGCAGCTTGGGCGCGGAGAACTATGGCTACACCTTC,CASSLGAENYGYTF
NA,NA,TRBJ2-7,TRBV5-4,13,TGTGCCAGCAGTTTAGAGCGGGACAGCGAGCAGTACTTC,CASSLERDSEQYF
NA,NA,TRBJ2-3,TRBV24-1,15,TGTGCCACCAGTGACCCCGGACAGAACACAGATACGCAGTATTTT,CATSDPGQNTDTQYF
NA,TRBD1,TRBJ1-1,TRBV9,15,TGTGCCAGCAGCGTTTCGGGGACAGGGGACTTTGAAGCTTTCTTT,CASSVSGTGDFEAFF
NA,NA,TRBJ2-1,TRBV11-2,15,TGTGCCAGCAGCTTAACCCCCCGGAGTTACAATGAGCAGTTCTTC,CASSLTPRSYNEQFF
few,NA,TRBJ1-1,TRBV30,12,TGTGCCTGGACCTCAGCGAACACTGAAGCTTTCTTT,CAWTSANTEAFF
NA,NA,TRBJ1-4,TRBV5-5,16,TGTGCCAGCAGCTTGGCCTCGACGGCAGGGCTTGAAAAACTGTTTTTT,CASSLASTAGLEKLFF
NA,NA,TRBJ1-1,TRBV6-5,14,TGTGCCAGCAGTTTCCCAGGGTTGAACACTGAAGCTTTCTTT,CASSFPGLNTEAFF
NA,TRBD2,TRBJ2-1,TRBV7-6,18,TGTGCCAGCAGCCTGCGAACTTCGACTAGCGGGGGGAAGAATGAGCAGTTCTTC,CASSLRTSTSGGKNEQFF
NA,TRBD1,TRBJ1-2,TRBV10-2,14,TGCGCCAGCATTCCTCGGACAGGAGATTATGGCTACACCTTC,CASIPRTGDYGYTF
NA,NA,TRBJ1-1,TRBV29-1,13,TGCAGCGTTGTAAAGACGACGAACACTGAAGCTTTCTTT,CSVVKTTNTEAFF
NA,TRBD1,TRBJ1-1,TRBV6-2/TRBV6-3,19,TGTGCCAGCAGTTACCTCACCGGGACAGGGTTTTATCGGGACACTGAAGCTTTCTTT,CASSYLTGTGFYRDTEAFF
NA,NA,TRBJ1-3,TRBV7-9,15,TGTGCCAGCAGCCGCACGGGAAGCTCTGGAAACACCATATATTTT,CASSRTGSSGNTIYF
NA,NA,TRBJ2-5,TRBV5-6,13,TGTGCCAGCAGCGGGGCCGGGGCCGGCTCCCAGTACTTC,CASSGAGAGSQYF
NA,NA,TRBJ2-1,TRBV4-1,15,TGCGCCAGCAGCGAGACTGCCCCTGGAGACAATGAGCAGTTCTTC,CASSETAPGDNEQFF
NA,NA,TRBJ1-2,TRBV4-1,13,TGCGCCAGCAGCCCCAGGGAAAACTATGGCTACACCTTC,CASSPRENYGYTF
NA,NA,TRBJ1-5,TRBV18,14,TGTGCCAGCTCACCGGGCAGGGCCCATCAGCCCCAGCATTTT,CASSPGRAHQPQHF
NA,NA,TRBJ2-3,TRBV28,15,TGTGCCAGCAGTGACCACGGGGCTAGCACAGATACGCAGTATTTT,CASSDHGASTDTQYF
NA,NA,TRBJ1-1,TRBV25-1,13,TGTGCCAGCAGATTGAAGGGGGACACTGAAGCTTTCTTT,CASRLKGDTEAFF
once,NA,TRBJ1-2,TRBV30,14,TGTGCCTGGAGTTTTGCAGGGTCCCCTCTTGGCTACACCTTC,CAWSFAGSPLGYTF
NA,NA,TRBJ2-3,TRBV5-1,14,TGCGCCAGCAGCTTGCTAGCCCTCACAGATACGCAGTATTTT,CASSLLALTDTQYF
NA,TRBD1,TRBJ2-7,TRBV2,14,TGTGCCAGCAGCCCCGGGACAGGGCCCTACGAGCAGTACTTC,CASSPGTGPYEQYF
few,NA,TRBJ1-3,TRBV11-2,15,TGTGCCAGCAGGCGGCCGGCCACCTCTGGAAACACCATATATTTT,CASRRPATSGNTIYF
once,NA,TRBJ2-1,TRBV21-1,18,TGTGCCAGCAGCGCAGGTTCTGGACTAGCACCCTCCTACAATGAGCAGTTCTTC,CASSAGSGLAPSYNEQFF
NA,TRBD2,TRBJ2-5,TRBV7-2,15,TGTGCCAGCAGCTTGGGCGGGGGGGCCCAGGAGACCCAGTACTTC,CASSLGGGAQETQYF
once,NA,TRBJ2-6,TRBV7-3,16,TGTGCCAGCAGCCCCGGGTTTTCACCCGGGGCCAACGTCCTGACTTTC,CASSPGFSPGANVLTF
NA,NA,TRBJ1-5,TRBV30,13,TGTGCCTGGAGTGTAGATAGCAATCAGCCCCAGCATTTT,CAWSVDSNQPQHF
NA,NA,TRBJ2-7,TRBV10-3,13,TGTGCCATCAGGGGACAACCCACCCTCGAGCAGTACTTC,CAIRGQPTLEQYF
NA,NA,TRBJ2-3,TRBV2,13,TGTGCCAGCACCCGGGACACCACAGATACGCAGTATTTT,CASTRDTTDTQYF
NA,NA,TRBJ1-2,TRBV30,14,TGTGCCTGGAGTGTGGGGTCGGGGCGGTATGGCTACACCTTC,CAWSVGSGRYGYTF
NA,TRBD2,TRBJ2-5,TRBV5-5,15,TGTGCCAGCAGCTTGGTGCGGGGGAACCAAGAGACCCAGTACTTC,CASSLVRGNQETQYF
NA,NA,TRBJ1-6,TRBV7-6,16,TGTGCCAGCAGCTTGAAGGGGACCGGCTATAATTCACCCCTCCACTTT,CASSLKGTGYNSPLHF
NA,NA,TRBJ2-7,TRBV12-3/TRBV12-4,13,TGTGCCAGCAGTGACAGCAAAGGCTACGAGCAGTACTTC,CASSDSKGYEQYF
NA,NA,TRBJ1-2,TRBV6-5,12,TGTGCCACCCCGGGGAGGTTATCGGGCTACACCTTC,CATPGRLSGYTF
few,TRBD2,TRBJ2-1,TRBV7-3,19,TGTGCCAGCAGCTTGGGCACTAGCGGGGGGCCCATCCCCTACAATGAGCAGTTCTTC,CASSLGTSGGPIPYNEQFF
once,TRBD2,TRBJ2-1,TRBV11-2,15,TGTGCCAGCAGCTTAGATGGCGGGGGGGTCAATGAGCAGTTCTTC,CASSLDGGGVNEQFF
NA,TRBD1,TRBJ2-7,TRBV18,14,TGTGCCAGCTCACCATCCAAAGGGGGCCGCGAGCAGTACTTC,CASSPSKGGREQYF
NA,NA,TRBJ1-2,TRBV2,13,TGTGCCAGCAGTGTAGACAGCTACTATGGCTACACCTTC,CASSVDSYYGYTF